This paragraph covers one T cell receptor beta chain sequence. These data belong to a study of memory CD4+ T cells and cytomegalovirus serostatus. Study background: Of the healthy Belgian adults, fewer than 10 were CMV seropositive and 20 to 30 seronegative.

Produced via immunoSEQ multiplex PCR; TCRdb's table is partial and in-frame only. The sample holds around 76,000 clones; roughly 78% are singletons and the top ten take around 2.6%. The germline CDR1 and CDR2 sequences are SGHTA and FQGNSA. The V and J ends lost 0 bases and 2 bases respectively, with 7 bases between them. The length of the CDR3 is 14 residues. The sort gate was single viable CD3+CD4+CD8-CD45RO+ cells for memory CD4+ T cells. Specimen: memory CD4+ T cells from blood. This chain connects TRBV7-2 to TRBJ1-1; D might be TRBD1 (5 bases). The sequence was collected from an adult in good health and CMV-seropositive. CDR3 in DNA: TGTGCCAGCAGCTTAGCAGGGACTAACACTGAAGCTTTCTTT. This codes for CASSLAGTNTEAFF.